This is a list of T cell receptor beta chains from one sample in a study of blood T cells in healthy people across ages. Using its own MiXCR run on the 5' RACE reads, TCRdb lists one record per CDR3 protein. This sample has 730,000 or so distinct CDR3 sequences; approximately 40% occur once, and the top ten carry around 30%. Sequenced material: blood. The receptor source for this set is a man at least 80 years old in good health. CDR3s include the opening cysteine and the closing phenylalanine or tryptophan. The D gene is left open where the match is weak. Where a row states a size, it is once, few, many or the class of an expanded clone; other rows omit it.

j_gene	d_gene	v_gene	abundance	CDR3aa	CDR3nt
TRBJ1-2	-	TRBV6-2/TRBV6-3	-	CASSFAWDKRNYGYTF	TGTGCCAGCAGTTTCGCCTGGGACAAAAGAAACTATGGCTACACCTTC
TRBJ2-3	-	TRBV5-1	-	CASSPDGQSSTDTQYF	TGCGCCAGCAGCCCCGATGGACAGTCTAGCACAGATACGCAGTATTTT
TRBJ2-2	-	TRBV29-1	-	CSVRETASATGELFF	TGCAGCGTTAGAGAGACGGCGAGTGCCACCGGGGAGCTGTTTTTT
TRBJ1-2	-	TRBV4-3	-	CASSRSIPGDTLYGYTF	TGCGCCAGCAGCCGTAGTATTCCTGGGGACACCCTCTATGGCTACACCTTC
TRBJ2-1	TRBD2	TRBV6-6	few	CASSYTGTSYNEQFF	TGTGCCAGCAGTTATACCGGGACTAGCTACAATGAGCAGTTCTTC
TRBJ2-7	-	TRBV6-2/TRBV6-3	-	CASSSSVERLYEQYF	TGTGCCAGCAGTTCTTCAGTGGAGCGGTTATACGAGCAGTACTTC
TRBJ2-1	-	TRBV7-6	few	CASSLGQNSYNEQFF	TGTGCCAGCAGCTTAGGGCAGAACTCCTACAATGAGCAGTTCTTC
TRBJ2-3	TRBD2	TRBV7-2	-	CASNSPRVGGSDTQYF	TGTGCCAGCAACTCTCCCCGGGTGGGGGGGTCAGATACGCAGTATTTT
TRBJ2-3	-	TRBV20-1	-	CSARASERGPDTQYF	TGCAGTGCTAGAGCTAGCGAAAGGGGTCCAGATACGCAGTATTTT
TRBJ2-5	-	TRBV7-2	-	CASSFRGPTGYGQYF	TGTGCCAGCAGCTTCAGGGGCCCCACGGGATATGGGCAGTACTTC
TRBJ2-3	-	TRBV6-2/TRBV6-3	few	CASSDHSGFTDTQYF	TGTGCCAGCAGTGACCACTCCGGGTTCACAGATACGCAGTATTTT
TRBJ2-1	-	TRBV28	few	CASSSWNNEQFF	TGTGCCAGCAGTTCGTGGAACAATGAGCAGTTCTTC
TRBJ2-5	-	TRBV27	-	CASSRWGQGETQYF	TGTGCCAGCAGTCGATGGGGGCAAGGAGAGACCCAGTACTTC
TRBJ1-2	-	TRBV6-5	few	CASSYKGWGYTF	TGTGCCAGCAGTTACAAGGGCTGGGGCTACACCTTC
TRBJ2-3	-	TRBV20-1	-	CSARDLAVDTQYF	TGCAGTGCTAGAGATTTGGCGGTAGATACGCAGTATTTT
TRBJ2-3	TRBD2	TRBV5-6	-	CASSRGSGVSTDTQYF	TGTGCCAGCAGCCGAGGTAGCGGGGTGAGCACAGATACGCAGTATTTT
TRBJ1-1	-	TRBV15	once	CATGRGRENTEAFF	TGTGCCACCGGCAGAGGCCGGGAGAACACTGAAGCTTTCTTT
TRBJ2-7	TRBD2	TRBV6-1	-	CASSTSSGRALREAQYF	TGTGCCAGCAGTACATCTAGCGGGAGGGCACTACGGGAGGCCCAGTACTTC
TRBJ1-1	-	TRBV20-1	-	CSVPLNTEAFF	TGCAGTGTCCCGTTGAACACTGAAGCTTTCTTT
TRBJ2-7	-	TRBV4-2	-	CASSLPGGGEQYF	TGTGCCAGCAGCCTACCCGGTGGGGGCGAGCAGTACTTC
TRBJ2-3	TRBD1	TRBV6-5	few	CASREDRVDTEYF	TGTGCCAGCAGGGAGGACAGGGTTGATACGGAGTATTTT
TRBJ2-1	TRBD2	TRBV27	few	CASSFRAGGSYNEQFF	TGTGCCAGCAGTTTCCGAGCGGGAGGCTCCTACAATGAGCAGTTCTTC
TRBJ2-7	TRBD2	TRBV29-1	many	CSVASGNSYEQYF	TGCAGCGTTGCGAGCGGGAACTCCTACGAGCAGTACTTC
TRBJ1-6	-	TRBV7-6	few	CASSLEKGSASSPLHF	TGTGCCAGCAGCTTAGAAAAGGGATCGGCGTCCTCACCCCTCCACTTT
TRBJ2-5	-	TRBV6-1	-	CASSDGQGGKTQYF	TGTGCCAGCAGTGATGGTCAGGGGGGGAAGACCCAGTACTTC
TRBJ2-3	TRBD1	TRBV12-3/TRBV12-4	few	CASRKTGSVTDTQYF	TGTGCCAGCCGAAAGACAGGGTCTGTCACAGATACGCAGTATTTT
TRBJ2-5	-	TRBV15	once	CATSSAMEGRKAQYF	TGTGCCACCAGCAGCGCGATGGAGGGGCGAAAGGCCCAGTACTTC
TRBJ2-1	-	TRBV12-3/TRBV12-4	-	CASSPDWSSYNEQFF	TGTGCCAGCAGTCCCGACTGGAGCTCCTACAATGAGCAGTTCTTC
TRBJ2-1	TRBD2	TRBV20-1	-	CSARDPRLAGSYNEQFF	TGCAGTGCTAGAGACCCGCGACTAGCGGGCTCCTACAATGAGCAGTTCTTC
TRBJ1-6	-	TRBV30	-	CALLPGGGPNNSPLHF	TGTGCCTTGCTCCCCGGCGGGGGACCTAATAATTCACCCCTCCACTTT
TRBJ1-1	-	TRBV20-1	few	CSAAPAGLETGKTEAFF	TGCAGTGCCGCCCCCGCAGGGCTTGAAACTGGAAAAACTGAAGCTTTCTTT
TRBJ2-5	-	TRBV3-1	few	CASSQVRGSRRETQYF	TGTGCCAGCAGCCAAGTAAGAGGTAGCCGGCGAGAGACCCAGTACTTC
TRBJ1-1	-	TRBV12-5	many	CASGADGNTEAFF	TGTGCTAGTGGCGCCGACGGGAACACTGAAGCTTTCTTT
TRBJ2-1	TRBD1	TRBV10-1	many	CASSPDPSDRGIRNEQFF	TGCGCCAGCAGTCCTGACCCATCTGACAGGGGTATTCGGAATGAGCAGTTCTTC
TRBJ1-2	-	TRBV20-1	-	CSARGMGRGYGYTF	TGCAGTGCTAGAGGAATGGGGCGAGGCTATGGCTACACCTTC
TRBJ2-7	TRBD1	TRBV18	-	CASSPAPGQSYEQYF	TGTGCCAGCTCACCAGCCCCGGGACAGAGCTACGAGCAGTACTTC
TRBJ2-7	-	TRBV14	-	CATGGLSNEQYF	TGTGCCACCGGGGGGCTCTCCAATGAGCAGTACTTC
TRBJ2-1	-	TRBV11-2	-	CASSLRKSSYNEQFF	TGTGCCAGCAGCTTACGAAAGAGTTCCTACAATGAGCAGTTCTTC
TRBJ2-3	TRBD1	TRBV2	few	CASRYDRGADTQYF	TGTGCCAGCAGATACGACAGGGGGGCCGATACGCAGTATTTT
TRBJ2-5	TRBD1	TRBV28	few	CASRARGQVEAQYF	TGTGCCAGCAGGGCCAGGGGGCAGGTTGAGGCCCAGTACTTC
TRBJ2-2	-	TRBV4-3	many	CASSLQGTTGELFF	TGCGCCAGCAGCCTCCAGGGGACCACCGGGGAGCTGTTTTTT
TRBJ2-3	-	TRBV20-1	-	CSAPSRGWGTDTQYF	TGCAGTGCTCCTTCCAGGGGATGGGGCACAGATACGCAGTATTTT
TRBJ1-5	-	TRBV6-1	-	CASRSNRAGQNSNQPQHF	TGTGCCAGCAGATCAAATCGAGCGGGACAAAATAGCAATCAGCCCCAGCATTTT